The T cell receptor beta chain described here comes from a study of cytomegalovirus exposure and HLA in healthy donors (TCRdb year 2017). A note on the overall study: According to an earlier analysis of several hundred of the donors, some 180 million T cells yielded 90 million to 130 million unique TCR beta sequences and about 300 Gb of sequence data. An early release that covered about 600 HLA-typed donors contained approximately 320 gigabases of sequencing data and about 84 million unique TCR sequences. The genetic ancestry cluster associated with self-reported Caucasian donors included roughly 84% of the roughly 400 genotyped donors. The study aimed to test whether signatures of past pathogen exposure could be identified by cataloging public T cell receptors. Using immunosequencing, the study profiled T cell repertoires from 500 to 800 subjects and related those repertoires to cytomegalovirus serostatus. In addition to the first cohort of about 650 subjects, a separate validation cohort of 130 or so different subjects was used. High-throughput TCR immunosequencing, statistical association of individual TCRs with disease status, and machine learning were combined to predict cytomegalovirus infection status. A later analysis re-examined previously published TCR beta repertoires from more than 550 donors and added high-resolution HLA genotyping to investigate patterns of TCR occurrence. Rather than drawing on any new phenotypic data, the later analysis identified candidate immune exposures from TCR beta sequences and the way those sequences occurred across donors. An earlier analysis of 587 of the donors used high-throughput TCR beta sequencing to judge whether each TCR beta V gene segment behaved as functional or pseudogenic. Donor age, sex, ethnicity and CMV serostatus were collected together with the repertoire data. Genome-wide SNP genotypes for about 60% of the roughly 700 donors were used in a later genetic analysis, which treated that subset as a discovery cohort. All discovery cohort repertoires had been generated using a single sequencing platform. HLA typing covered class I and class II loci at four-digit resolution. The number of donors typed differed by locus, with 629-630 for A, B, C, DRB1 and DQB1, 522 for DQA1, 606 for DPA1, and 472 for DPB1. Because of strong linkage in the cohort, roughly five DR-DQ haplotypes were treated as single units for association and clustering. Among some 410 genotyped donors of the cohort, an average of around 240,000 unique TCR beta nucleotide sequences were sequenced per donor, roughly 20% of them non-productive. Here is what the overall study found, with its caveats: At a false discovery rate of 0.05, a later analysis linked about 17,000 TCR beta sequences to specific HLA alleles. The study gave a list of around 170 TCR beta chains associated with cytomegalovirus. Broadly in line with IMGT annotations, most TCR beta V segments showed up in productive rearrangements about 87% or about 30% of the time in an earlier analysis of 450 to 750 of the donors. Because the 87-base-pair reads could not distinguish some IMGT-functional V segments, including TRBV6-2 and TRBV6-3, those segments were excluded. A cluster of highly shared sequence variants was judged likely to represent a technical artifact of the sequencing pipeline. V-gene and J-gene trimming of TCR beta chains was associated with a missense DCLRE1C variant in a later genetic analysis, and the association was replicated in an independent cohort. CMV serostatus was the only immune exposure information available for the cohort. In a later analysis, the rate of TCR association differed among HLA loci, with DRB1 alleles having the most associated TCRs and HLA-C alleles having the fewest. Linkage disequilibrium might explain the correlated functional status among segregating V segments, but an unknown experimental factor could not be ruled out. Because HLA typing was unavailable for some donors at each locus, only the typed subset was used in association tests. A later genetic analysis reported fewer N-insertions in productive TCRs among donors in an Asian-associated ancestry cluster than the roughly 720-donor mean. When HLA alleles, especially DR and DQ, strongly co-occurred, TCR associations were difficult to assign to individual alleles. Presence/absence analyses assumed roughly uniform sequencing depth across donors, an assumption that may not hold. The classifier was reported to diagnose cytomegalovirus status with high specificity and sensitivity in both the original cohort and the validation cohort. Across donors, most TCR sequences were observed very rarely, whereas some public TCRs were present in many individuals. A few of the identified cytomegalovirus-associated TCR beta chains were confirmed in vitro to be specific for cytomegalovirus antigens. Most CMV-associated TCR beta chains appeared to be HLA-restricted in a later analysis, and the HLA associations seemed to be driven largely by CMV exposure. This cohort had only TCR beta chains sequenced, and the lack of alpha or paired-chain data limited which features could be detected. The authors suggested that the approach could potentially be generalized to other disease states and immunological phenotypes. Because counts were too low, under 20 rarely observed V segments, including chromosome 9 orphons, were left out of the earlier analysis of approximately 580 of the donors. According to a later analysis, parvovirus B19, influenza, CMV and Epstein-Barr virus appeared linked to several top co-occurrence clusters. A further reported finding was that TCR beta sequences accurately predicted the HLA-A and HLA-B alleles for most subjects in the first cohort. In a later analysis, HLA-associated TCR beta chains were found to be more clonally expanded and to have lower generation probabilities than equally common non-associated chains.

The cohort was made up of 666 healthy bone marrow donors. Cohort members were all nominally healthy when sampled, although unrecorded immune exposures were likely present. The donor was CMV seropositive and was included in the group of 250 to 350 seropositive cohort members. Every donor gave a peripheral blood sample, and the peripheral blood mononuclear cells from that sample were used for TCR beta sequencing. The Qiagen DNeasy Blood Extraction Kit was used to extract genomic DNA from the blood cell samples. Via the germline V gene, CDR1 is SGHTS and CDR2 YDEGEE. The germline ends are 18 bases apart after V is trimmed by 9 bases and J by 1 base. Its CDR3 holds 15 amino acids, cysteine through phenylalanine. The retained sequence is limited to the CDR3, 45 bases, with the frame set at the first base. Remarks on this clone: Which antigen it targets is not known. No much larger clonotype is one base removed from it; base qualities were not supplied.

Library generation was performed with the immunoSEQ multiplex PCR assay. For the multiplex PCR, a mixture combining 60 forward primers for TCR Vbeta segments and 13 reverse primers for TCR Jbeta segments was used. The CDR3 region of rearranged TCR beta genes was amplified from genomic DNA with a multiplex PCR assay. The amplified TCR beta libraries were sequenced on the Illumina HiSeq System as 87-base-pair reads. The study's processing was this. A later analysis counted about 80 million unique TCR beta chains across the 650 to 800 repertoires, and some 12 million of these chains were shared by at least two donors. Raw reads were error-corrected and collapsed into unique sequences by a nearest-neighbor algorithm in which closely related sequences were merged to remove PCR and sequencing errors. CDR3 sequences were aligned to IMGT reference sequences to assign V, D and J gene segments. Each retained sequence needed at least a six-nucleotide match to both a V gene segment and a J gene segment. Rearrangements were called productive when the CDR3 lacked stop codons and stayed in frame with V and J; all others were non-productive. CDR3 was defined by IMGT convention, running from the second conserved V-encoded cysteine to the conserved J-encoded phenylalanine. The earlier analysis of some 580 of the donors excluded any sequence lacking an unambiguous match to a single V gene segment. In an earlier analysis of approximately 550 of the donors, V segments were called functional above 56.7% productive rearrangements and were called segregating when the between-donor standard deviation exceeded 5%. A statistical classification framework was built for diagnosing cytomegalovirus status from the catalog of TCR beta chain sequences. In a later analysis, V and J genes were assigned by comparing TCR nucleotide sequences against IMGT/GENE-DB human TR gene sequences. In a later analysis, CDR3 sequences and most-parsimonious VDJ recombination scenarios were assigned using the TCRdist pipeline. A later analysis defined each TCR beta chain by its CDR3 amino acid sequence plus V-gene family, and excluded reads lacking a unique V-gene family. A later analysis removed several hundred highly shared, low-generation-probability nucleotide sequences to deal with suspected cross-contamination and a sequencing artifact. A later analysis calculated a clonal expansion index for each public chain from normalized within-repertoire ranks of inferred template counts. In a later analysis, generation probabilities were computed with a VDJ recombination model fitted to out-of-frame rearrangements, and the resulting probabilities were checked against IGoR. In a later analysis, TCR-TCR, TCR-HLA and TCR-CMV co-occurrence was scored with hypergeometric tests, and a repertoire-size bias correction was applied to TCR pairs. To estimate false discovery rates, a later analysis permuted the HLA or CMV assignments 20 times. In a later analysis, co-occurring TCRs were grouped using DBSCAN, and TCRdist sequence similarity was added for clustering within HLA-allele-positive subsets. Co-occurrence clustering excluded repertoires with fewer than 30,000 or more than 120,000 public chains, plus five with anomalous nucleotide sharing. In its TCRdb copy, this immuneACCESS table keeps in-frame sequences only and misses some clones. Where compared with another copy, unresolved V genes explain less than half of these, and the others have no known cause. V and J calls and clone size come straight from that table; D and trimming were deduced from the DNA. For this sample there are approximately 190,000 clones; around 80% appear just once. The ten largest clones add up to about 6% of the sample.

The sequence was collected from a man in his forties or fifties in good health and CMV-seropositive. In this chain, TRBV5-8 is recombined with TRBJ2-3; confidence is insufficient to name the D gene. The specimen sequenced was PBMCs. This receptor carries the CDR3 CATATSQPRTDTQYF. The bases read TGTGCCACCGCGACTTCGCAGCCACGCACAGATACGCAGTATTTT.